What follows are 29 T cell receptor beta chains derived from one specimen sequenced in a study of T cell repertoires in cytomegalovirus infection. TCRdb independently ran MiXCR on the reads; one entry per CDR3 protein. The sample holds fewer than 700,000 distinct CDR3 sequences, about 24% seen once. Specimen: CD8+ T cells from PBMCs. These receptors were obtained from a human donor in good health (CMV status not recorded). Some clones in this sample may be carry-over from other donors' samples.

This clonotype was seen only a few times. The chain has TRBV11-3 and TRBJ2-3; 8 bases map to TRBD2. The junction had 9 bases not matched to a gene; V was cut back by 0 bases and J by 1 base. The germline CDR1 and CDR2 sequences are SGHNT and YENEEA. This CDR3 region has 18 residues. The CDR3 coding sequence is TGTGCCAGCAGCTTAGATCCCGGAGGAGCGGGGGGCACAGATACGCAGTATTTT. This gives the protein CASSLDPGGAGGTDTQYF.

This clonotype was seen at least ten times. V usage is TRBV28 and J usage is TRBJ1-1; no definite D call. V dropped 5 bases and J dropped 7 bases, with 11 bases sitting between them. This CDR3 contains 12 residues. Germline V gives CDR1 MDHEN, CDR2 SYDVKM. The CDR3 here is CASSGTTLEAFF. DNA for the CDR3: TGTGCCAGCAGTGGTACTACCCTTGAAGCTTTCTTT.

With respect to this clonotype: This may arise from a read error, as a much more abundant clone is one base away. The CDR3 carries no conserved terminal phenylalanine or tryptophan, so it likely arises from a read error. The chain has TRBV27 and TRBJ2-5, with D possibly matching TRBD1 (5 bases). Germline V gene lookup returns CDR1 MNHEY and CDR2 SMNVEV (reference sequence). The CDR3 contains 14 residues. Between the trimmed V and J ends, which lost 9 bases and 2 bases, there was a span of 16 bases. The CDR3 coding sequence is TGTGCCAGTAGCAGGGCCTCGTGGCAAGAGACCCAGTACTGC. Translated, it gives CASSRASWQETQYC.

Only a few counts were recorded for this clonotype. The CDR3 coding sequence is TGTGCCAGCAGATCCCTAGGCAATGAGCAGTTCTTC. Residues: CASRSLGNEQFF. J is TRBJ2-1 and V is TRBV12-3 or TRBV12-4; no firm D call. The CDR3 is made up of 12 amino acids. V gave up 6 bases and J gave up 6 bases, with 9 bases separating them.

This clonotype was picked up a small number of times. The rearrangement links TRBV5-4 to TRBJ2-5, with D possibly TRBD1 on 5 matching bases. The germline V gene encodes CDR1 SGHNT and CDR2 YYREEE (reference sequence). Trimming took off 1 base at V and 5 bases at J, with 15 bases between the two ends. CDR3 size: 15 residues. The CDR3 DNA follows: TGTGCCAGCAGCTTGCAGGGATCCCCCTCGGAGACCCAGTACTTC. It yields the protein CASSLQGSPSETQYF.

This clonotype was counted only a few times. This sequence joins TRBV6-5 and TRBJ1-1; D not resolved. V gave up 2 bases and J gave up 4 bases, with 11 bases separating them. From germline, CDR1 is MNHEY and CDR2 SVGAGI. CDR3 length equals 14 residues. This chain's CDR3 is CASSYVEGSTEAFF. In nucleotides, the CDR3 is TGTGCCAGCAGTTACGTGGAAGGGAGCACTGAAGCTTTCTTT.

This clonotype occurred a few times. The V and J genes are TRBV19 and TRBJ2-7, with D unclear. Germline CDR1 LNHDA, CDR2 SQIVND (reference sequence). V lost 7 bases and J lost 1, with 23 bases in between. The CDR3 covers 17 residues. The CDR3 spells CASIQPPPRAASYEQYF. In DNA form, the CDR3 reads TGTGCCAGTATTCAGCCACCCCCTCGGGCAGCATCCTACGAGCAGTACTTC.

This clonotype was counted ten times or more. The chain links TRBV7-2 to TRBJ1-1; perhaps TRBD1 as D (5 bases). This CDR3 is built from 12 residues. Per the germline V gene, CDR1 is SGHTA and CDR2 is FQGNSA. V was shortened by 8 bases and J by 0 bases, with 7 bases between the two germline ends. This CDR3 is CASGGMNTEAFF. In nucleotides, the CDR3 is TGTGCCAGCGGGGGAATGAACACTGAAGCTTTCTTT. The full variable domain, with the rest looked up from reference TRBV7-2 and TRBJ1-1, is GAGVSQSPSNKVTEKGKDVELRCDPISGHTALYWYRQSLGQGLEFLIYFQGNSAPDKSGLPSDRFSAERTGGSVSTLTIQRTQQEDSAVYLCASGGMNTEAFFGQGTRLTVV.

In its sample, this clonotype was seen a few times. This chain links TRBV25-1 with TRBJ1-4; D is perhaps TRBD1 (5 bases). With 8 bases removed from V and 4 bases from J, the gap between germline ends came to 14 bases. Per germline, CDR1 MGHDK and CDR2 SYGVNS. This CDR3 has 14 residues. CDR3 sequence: CASSGQLYNEKLFF. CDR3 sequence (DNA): TGTGCCAGCTCGGGGCAGCTTTATAATGAAAAACTGTTTTTT.

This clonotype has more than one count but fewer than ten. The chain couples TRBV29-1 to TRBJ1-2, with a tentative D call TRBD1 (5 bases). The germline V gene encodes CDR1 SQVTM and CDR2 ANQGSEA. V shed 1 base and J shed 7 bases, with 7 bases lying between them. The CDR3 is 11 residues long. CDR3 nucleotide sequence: TGCAGCGTTGAAGGTCAGGGTGGCTACACCTTC. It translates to CSVEGQGGYTF.

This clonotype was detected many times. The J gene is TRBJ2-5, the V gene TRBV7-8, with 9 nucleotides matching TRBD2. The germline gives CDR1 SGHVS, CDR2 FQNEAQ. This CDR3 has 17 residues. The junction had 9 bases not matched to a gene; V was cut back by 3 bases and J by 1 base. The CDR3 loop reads CASSFDPSGAPQETQYF. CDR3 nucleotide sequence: TGTGCCAGCAGCTTCGACCCTAGCGGGGCCCCCCAAGAGACCCAGTACTTC.

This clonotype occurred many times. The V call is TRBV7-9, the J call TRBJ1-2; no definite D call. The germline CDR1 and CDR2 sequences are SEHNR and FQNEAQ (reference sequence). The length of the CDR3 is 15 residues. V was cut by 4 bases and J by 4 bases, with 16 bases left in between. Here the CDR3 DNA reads TGTGCCAGCAGCTCGACAAACCCAGTGAGCTATGGCTACACCTTC. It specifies CASSSTNPVSYGYTF.

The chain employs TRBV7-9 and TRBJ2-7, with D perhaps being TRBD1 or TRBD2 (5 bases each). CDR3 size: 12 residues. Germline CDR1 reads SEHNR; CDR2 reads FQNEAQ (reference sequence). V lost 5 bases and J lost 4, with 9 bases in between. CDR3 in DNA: TGTGCCAGCAGCCCCGAGGGGTACGAGCAGTACGTC. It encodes CASSPEGYEQYV.

In DNA form, the CDR3 reads TGCAGTGCTAGAGGGGATGGGACTAGCGGGGGGCTGTCCTACGAGCAGTACTTC. Residues: CSARGDGTSGGLSYEQYF. The V and J genes are TRBV20-1 and TRBJ2-7; 15 bases fit TRBD2. Looked up from germline, CDR1 is DFQATT and CDR2 is SNEGSKA (reference sequence). The V and J ends lost 1 base and 1 base, in that order; junction bases with no gene match: 8. This CDR3 has 18 amino acids.

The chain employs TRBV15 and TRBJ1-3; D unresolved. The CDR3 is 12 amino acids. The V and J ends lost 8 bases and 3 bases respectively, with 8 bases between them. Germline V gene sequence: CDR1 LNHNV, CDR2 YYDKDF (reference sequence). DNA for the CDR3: TGTGCCACCGGACTGAATGGAAACACCATATATTTT. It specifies CATGLNGNTIYF.

This CDR3 is CAISESGGPETQYF. The CDR3 DNA sequence: TGTGCCATCAGTGAGTCTGGGGGGCCCGAGACCCAGTACTTC. V usage is TRBV10-3 and J usage is TRBJ2-5; D is perhaps TRBD1 or TRBD2 (6 bases each). The germline CDR1 and CDR2 sequences are ENHRY and SYGVKD. The CDR3 totals 14 residues. Deletions cut 0 bases from V and 5 bases from J, with 10 bases between.

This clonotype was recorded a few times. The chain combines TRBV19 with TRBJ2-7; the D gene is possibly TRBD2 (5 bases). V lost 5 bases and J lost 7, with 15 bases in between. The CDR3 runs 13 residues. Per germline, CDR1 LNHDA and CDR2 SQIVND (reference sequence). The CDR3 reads CASSFSRGKEQYF. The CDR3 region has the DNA TGTGCCAGTAGTTTCAGTCGAGGGAAAGAGCAGTACTTC.

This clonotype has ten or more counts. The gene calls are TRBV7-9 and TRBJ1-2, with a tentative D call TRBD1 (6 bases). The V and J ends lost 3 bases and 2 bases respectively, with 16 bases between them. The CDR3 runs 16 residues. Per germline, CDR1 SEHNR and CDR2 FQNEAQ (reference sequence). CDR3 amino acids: CASSLGLQGTNYGYTF. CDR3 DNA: TGTGCCAGCAGCTTGGGACTACAGGGAACCAACTATGGCTACACCTTC.

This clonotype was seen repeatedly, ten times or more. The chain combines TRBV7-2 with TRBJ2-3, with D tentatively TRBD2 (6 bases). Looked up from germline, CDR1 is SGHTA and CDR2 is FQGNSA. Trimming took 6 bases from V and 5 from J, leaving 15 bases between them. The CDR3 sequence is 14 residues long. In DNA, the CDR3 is TGTGCCAGCAGTTATGGACTACGGGTAGATACGCAGTATTTT. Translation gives CASSYGLRVDTQYF.

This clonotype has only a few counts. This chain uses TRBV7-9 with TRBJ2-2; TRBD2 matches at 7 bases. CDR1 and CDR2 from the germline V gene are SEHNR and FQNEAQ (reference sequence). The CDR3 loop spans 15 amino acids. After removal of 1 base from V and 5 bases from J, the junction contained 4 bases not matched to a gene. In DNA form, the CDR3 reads TGTGCCAGCAGCTTAGGACTAGCAAGGACCGGGGAGCTGTTTTTT. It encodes CASSLGLARTGELFF.

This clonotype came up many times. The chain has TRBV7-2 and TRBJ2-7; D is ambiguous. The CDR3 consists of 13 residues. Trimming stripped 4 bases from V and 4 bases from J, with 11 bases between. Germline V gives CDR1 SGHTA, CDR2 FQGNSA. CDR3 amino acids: CASSSEVWYEQYV. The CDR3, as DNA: TGTGCCAGCAGCTCAGAGGTCTGGTACGAGCAGTACGTC.

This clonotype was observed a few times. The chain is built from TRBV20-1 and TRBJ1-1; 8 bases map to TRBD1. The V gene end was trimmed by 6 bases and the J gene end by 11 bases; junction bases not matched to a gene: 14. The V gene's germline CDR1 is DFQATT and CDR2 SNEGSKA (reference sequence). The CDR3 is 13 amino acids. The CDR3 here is CSAKDRADIDAFF. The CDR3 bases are TGCAGTGCCAAGGACAGGGCTGATATCGACGCTTTCTTT.

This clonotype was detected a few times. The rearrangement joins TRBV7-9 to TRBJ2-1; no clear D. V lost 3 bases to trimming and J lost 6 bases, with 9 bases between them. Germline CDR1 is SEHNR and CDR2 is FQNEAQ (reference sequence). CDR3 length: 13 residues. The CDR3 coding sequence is TGTGCCAGCAGCTTTTTCAGAATCAATGAGCAGTTCTTC. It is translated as CASSFFRINEQFF.

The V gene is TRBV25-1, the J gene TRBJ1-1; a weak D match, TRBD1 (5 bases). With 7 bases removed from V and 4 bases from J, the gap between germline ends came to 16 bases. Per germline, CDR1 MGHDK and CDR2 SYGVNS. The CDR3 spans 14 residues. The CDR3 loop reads CASMWTGHLTEAFF. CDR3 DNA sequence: TGTGCCAGCATGTGGACCGGACACCTCACTGAAGCTTTCTTT.

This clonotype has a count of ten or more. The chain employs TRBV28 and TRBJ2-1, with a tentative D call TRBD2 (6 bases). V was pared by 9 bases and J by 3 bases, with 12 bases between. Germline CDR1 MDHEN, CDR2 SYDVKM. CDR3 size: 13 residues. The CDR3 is CASSGAVYNEQFF. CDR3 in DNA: TGTGCCAGTTCGGGAGCGGTCTACAATGAGCAGTTCTTC.

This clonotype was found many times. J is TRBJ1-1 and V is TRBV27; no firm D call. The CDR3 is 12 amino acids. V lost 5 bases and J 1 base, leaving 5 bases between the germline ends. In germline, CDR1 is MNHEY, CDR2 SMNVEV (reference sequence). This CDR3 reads CASSKENTEAFF. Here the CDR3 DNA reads TGTGCCAGCAGTAAAGAGAACACTGAAGCTTTCTTT.

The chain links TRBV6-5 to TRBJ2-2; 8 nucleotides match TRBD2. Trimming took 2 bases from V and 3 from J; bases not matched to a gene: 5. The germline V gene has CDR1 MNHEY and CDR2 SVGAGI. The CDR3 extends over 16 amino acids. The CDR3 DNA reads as TGTGCCAGCAGTTACCTGGTAGCGGGGTACACCGGGGAGCTGTTTTTT. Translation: CASSYLVAGYTGELFF.

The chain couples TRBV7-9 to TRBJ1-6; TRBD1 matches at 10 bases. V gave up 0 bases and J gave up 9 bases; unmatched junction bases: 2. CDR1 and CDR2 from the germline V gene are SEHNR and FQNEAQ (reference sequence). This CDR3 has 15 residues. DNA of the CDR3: TGTGCCAGCAGCTTAGCGGGACAGGGGTTTTCACCCCTCCACTTT. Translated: CASSLAGQGFSPLHF.

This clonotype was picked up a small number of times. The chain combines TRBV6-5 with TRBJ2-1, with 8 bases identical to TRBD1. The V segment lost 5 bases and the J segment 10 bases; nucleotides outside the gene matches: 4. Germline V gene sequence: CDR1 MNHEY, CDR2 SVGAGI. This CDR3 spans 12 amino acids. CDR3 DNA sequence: TGTGCCAGCAGTCCCCAGGGGGCCGAGCAGTTCTTC. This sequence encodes CASSPQGAEQFF.